A single sample is the source of the 24 T cell receptor beta chains below, sequenced in a study of shared clonotypes between healthy human individuals. Assay used: immunoSEQ multiplex PCR; TCRdb lists only in-frame clones, some missing. The sample lists under 600,000 clones; about 96% were seen once. The specimen sequenced was naive CD4+ T cells sorted from blood. Documented subset: CD45RA+ positively selected. The receptor source for this set is a woman aged 25 to 39 in good health.

The chain combines TRBV11-3 with TRBJ2-2; no clear D. Germline-derived CDR1 and CDR2 are SGHNT and YENEEA. This CDR3 comprises 14 residues. Trimming removed 5 bases from V and 4 bases from J, with 11 bases in between. The CDR3 DNA follows: TGTGCCAGCAGCGACGAAACAGTCACCGGGGAGCTGTTTTTT. It encodes CASSDETVTGELFF.

The chain joins TRBV27 to TRBJ2-3, with D possibly matching TRBD2 (5 bases). The CDR3 totals 15 residues. Germline assignment: CDR1 MNHEY and CDR2 SMNVEV (reference sequence). V was shortened by 4 bases and J by 2 bases, with 13 bases between the two germline ends. CDR3 DNA sequence: TGTGCCAGCAGTTCCGGAGGCCTTACCACAGATACGCAGTATTTT. Translation: CASSSGGLTTDTQYF.

This chain joins TRBV7-6 and TRBJ1-4, with TRBD1 identical over 8 bases. V lost 1 base, J lost 3 bases, and 7 bases stayed unmatched. Germline CDR1 is SGHVS and CDR2 is FNYEAQ. This CDR3 has 17 amino acids. The CDR3 protein is CASSLVARGLSNEKLFF. The CDR3 bases are TGTGCCAGCAGCTTAGTGGCCAGGGGGCTTTCTAATGAAAAACTGTTTTTT.

V and J are TRBV7-9 and TRBJ2-1; TRBD1 aligns across 9 bases. The V and J ends lost 0 bases and 8 bases, in that order; junction bases with no gene match: 11. Germline V gene data show CDR1 as SEHNR and CDR2 as FQNEAQ (reference sequence). The CDR3 spans 17 residues. Here the CDR3 reads CASSLALQGARNDEQFF. The CDR3 DNA reads as TGTGCCAGCAGCTTAGCGTTACAGGGGGCGCGCAACGATGAGCAGTTCTTC.

The chain links TRBV18 to TRBJ1-5; TRBD1 matches 8 bases. V trimming: 4 bases; J trimming: 3 bases; junction bases outside the gene matches: 2. There are 14 residues in the CDR3. Germline V gene lookup returns CDR1 KGHSH and CDR2 LQKENI. The CDR3 loop reads CASSQTGVNQPQHF. CDR3 in DNA: TGTGCCAGCTCACAGACAGGGGTCAATCAGCCCCAGCATTTT.

The rearrangement joins TRBV7-6 to TRBJ2-1; D is perhaps TRBD1 (5 bases). The germline CDR1 and CDR2 sequences are SGHVS and FNYEAQ. The CDR3 is made up of 15 amino acids. The V end lost 5 bases, the J end lost 5 bases, and 16 bases lay between the germline ends. The CDR3 region is CASSHGWTRNNEQFF. CDR3 nucleotides: TGTGCCAGCAGCCACGGTTGGACAAGAAACAATGAGCAGTTCTTC.

The J gene is TRBJ2-7, the V gene TRBV29-1; TRBD2 matches 12 bases. The CDR3 loop spans 13 amino acids. The germline V gene has CDR1 SQVTM and CDR2 ANQGSEA. With 8 bases clipped from V and 5 bases from J, the junction kept 7 bases outside the gene matches. CDR3: CSFASGRAHEQYF. CDR3 coding DNA: TGCAGCTTTGCTAGCGGGAGGGCCCACGAGCAGTACTTC.

The chain combines TRBV10-3 with TRBJ2-3; perhaps TRBD2 as D (6 bases). Looked up from germline, CDR1 is ENHRY and CDR2 is SYGVKD. V lost 4 bases to trimming and J lost 0 bases, with 14 bases between them. This CDR3 is 16 amino acids long. This CDR3 is CAISAAGNGSTDTQYF. CDR3 in DNA: TGTGCCATCAGTGCCGCGGGGAACGGGAGCACAGATACGCAGTATTTT.

V usage is TRBV11-2 and J usage is TRBJ2-5; TRBD2 agrees at 11 bases. V gave up 7 bases and J gave up 5 bases; unmatched junction bases: 12. CDR1 is SGHAT and CDR2 is FQNNGV in the germline V gene. The CDR3 loop spans 16 amino acids. The CDR3 loop is CASNRIQTSGTETQYF. CDR3 in DNA: TGTGCCAGCAACCGAATCCAGACTAGCGGGACGGAGACCCAGTACTTC.

V usage is TRBV2 and J usage is TRBJ2-3, with TRBD1 identical over 11 bases. The germline V gene has CDR1 SNHLY and CDR2 FYNNEI. Trimming at V came to 7 bases and at J to 2 bases, leaving 11 bases not matched to a gene. The CDR3 runs 17 residues. CDR3 nucleotide sequence: TGTGCCAGCAAGGAGATGGGACAGGGGGAAAACACAGATACGCAGTATTTT. Protein: CASKEMGQGENTDTQYF.

The gene calls are TRBV9 and TRBJ2-7, with 11 bases that match TRBD1. Trimming took 1 base from V and 3 from J; bases not matched to a gene: 3. The CDR3 runs to 15 residues. CDR1 is SGDLS and CDR2 is YYNGEE in the germline V gene. CDR3 amino acids: CASSVQGQGVYEQYF. CDR3 sequence (DNA): TGTGCCAGCAGCGTACAGGGACAGGGGGTCTACGAGCAGTACTTC. Together with reference TRBV9 and TRBJ2-7, the CDR3 gives the full variable domain: DSGVTQTPKHLITATGQRVTLRCSPRSGDLSVYWYQQSLDQGLQFLIQYYNGEERAKGNILERFSAQQFPDLHSELNLSSLELGDSALYFCASSVQGQGVYEQYFGPGTRLTVT.

The rearrangement uses TRBV4-1 and TRBJ2-7; 7 bases are a match to TRBD2. Per germline, CDR1 MGHRA and CDR2 YSYEKL. The CDR3 spans 15 residues. Trimming at V came to 4 bases and at J to 5 bases, leaving 11 bases not matched to a gene. The CDR3 here is CASSPIGLVQNEQYF. Here the CDR3 DNA reads TGCGCCAGCAGCCCGATTGGACTAGTCCAGAACGAGCAGTACTTC.

The genes are TRBV28 and TRBJ2-7; the D gene is possibly TRBD1 (5 bases). V dropped 4 bases and J dropped 5 bases, with 21 bases sitting between them. The CDR3 totals 16 residues. Germline CDR1 MDHEN, CDR2 SYDVKM. CDR3 nucleotides: TGTGCCAGCAGTTCCCAAGGATACTTTCAGGGCGACGAGCAGTACTTC. Amino acids: CASSSQGYFQGDEQYF.

This chain joins TRBV30 and TRBJ2-3; 7 bases are shared with TRBD2. The CDR3 runs 14 residues. V was clipped by 3 bases and J by 3 bases; unmatched bases: 6. Germline V gene data show CDR1 as GTSNPN and CDR2 as SVGIG (reference sequence). The CDR3 loop is CAWRGGEGTDTQYF. CDR3 bases: TGTGCCTGGAGGGGGGGGGAGGGGACAGATACGCAGTATTTT.

V gene TRBV27 combines with J gene TRBJ2-1, with 10 bases identical to TRBD2. The germline gives CDR1 MNHEY, CDR2 SMNVEV (reference sequence). J was trimmed by 2 bases and V by 8 bases; bases with no gene match: 3. The CDR3 length is 14 residues. CDR3 nucleotides: TGTGCCAGCGCCAGCGGGAGGGCCTACAATGAGCAGTTCTTC. Residues: CASASGRAYNEQFF.

The chain carries TRBV7-9 and TRBJ2-1, with 7 bases that match TRBD2. V lost 5 bases and J lost 5; bases outside the gene matches: 9. CDR1 is SEHNR and CDR2 is FQNEAQ in the germline V gene (reference sequence). The CDR3 is made up of 15 amino acids. This chain's CDR3 is CASSPGLVRDNEQFF. In DNA, the CDR3 is TGTGCCAGCAGCCCCGGACTAGTGCGAGACAATGAGCAGTTCTTC.

This clone came up a few times. The chain joins TRBV6-1 to TRBJ2-7; 8 bases align to TRBD1. There are 13 residues in the CDR3. CDR1 and CDR2 from the germline V gene are MNHNS and SASEGT. With V trimmed by 7 bases and J by 5 bases, 7 bases remained unmatched. CDR3 protein: CASTFGQGDEQYF. CDR3 sequence (DNA): TGTGCCAGCACTTTCGGACAGGGAGACGAGCAGTACTTC.

This chain uses TRBV9 with TRBJ2-2; tentatively, D is TRBD2 (6 bases). The CDR3 loop spans 17 amino acids. Germline assignment: CDR1 SGDLS and CDR2 YYNGEE. V lost 3 bases and J lost 1, with 16 bases in between. DNA of the CDR3: TGTGCCAGCAGCGCCACCTTCGGGACTGTGAACACCGGGGAGCTGTTTTTT. Translation gives CASSATFGTVNTGELFF.

V usage is TRBV7-9 and J usage is TRBJ2-7; D gene ambiguous. In germline, CDR1 is SEHNR, CDR2 FQNEAQ (reference sequence). Trimming pared 5 bases from V and 3 bases from J, leaving 14 bases between. This CDR3 region has 14 residues. Here the CDR3 reads CASSRTGWDYEQYF. In DNA, the CDR3 is TGTGCCAGCAGCCGGACCGGGTGGGACTACGAGCAGTACTTC. The variable domain in full, with the rest retrieved from reference TRBV7-9 and TRBJ2-7, is DTGVSQNPRHKITKRGQNVTFRCDPISEHNRLYWYRQTLGQGPEFLTYFQNEAQLEKSRLLSDRFSAERPKGSFSTLEIQRTEQGDSAMYLCASSRTGWDYEQYFGPGTRLTVT.

The chain carries TRBV5-1 and TRBJ1-1, with TRBD1 matching over 8 bases. This CDR3 spans 14 amino acids. V was pared by 2 bases and J by 1 base, with 1 base of the junction left unmatched. From germline, CDR1 is SGHRS and CDR2 YFSETQ. The CDR3 sequence: CASSFRGPNTEAFF. The CDR3, as DNA: TGCGCCAGCAGCTTCAGGGGGCCGAACACTGAAGCTTTCTTT.

The gene calls are TRBV4-1 and TRBJ1-3; tentative D call: TRBD1 (5 bases). The CDR3 extends over 17 amino acids. V was trimmed by 1 base and J by 0 bases, leaving 13 bases between them. CDR1 MGHRA and CDR2 YSYEKL come from the germline V gene. Here the CDR3 DNA reads TGCGCCAGCAGCCAAGGGCGGGGAGGGACCTCTGGAAACACCATATATTTT. Protein product: CASSQGRGGTSGNTIYF.

V gene TRBV9 combines with J gene TRBJ1-5, with unresolved D. Trimming removed 0 bases from V and 6 bases from J, with 13 bases in between. The germline V gene encodes CDR1 SGDLS and CDR2 YYNGEE. This CDR3 has 15 amino acids. The CDR3 DNA follows: TGTGCCAGCAGCGTAGCTGGAGGCGTTGGTCAGCCCCAGCATTTT. Translating it yields CASSVAGGVGQPQHF.

The chain employs TRBV4-1 and TRBJ1-1, with TRBD1 as a possible D gene (5 bases). CDR1 and CDR2 from the germline V gene are MGHRA and YSYEKL. Between the trimmed V and J ends, which lost 4 bases and 9 bases, there was a span of 21 bases. The CDR3 has 15 amino acids. The DNA of the CDR3 is TGCGCCAGCAGCCTAACCGGGACCTCAGGAGACCAAGCTTTCTTT. It is translated as CASSLTGTSGDQAFF.

This chain connects TRBV21-1 to TRBJ1-4; the table's D gene call, TRBD1, was not cross checked with the DNA. TRBV21-1 is flagged as a pseudogene. CDR3 length: 20 amino acids. The CDR3 DNA reads as TGTGCCAGCAGCAAAGGTTTGCCGGACAGGGATCGGCCAACTAATGAAAAACTGTTTTTT. Its protein product is CASSKGLPDRDRPTNEKLFF.